This is a list of T cell receptor beta chains from one sample in a study of T cells in Graves' hyperthyroidism and ophthalmopathy. TCRdb processed the multiplex PCR reads anew with MiXCR; each CDR3 protein has one entry. The table lists approximately 400,000 distinct CDR3 sequences, about an eighth of them singletons, with 25% to 30% in the top ten. Sequences were obtained from blood. The source of these receptors is a man aged 50 to 60 with Graves' ophthalmopathy. Each CDR3 is given with its conserved first and last residue. The D gene is left open where the match is weak. Size values are once, few and many counts, or a class for expanded clones, and some rows have none.

d_call	clone_size	v_call	j_call	cdr3_nt	cdr3_aa
-	-	TRBV11-2	TRBJ2-2	TGTGCCAGCAGCTTCCTTGACACCGGGGAGCTGTTTTTT	CASSFLDTGELFF
TRBD2	many	TRBV28	TRBJ2-7	TGTGCCAGCGGGCTAGCGGGAGACTACGAGCAGTACTTC	CASGLAGDYEQYF
-	many	TRBV7-9	TRBJ2-5	TGTGCCAGCAGCGTCACAGGTCGTCGTGAGACCCAGTACTTC	CASSVTGRRETQYF
TRBD2	many	TRBV7-9	TRBJ2-1	TGTGCCAGCAGCATTCCGGGACTAGCGGGAGTAAATGAGCAGTTCTTC	CASSIPGLAGVNEQFF
-	-	TRBV6-1	TRBJ1-1	TGTGCCAGCAGGCAAGGGACGAGGACTGAAGCTTTCTTT	CASRQGTRTEAFF
TRBD2	few	TRBV24-1	TRBJ2-7	TGTGCCACTGCCTATAGCGGGGACACCTACGAGCAGTACTTC	CATAYSGDTYEQYF
-	-	TRBV7-9	TRBJ2-7	TGTGCCAGCAGCCTAGAGAGGCGACAGACCCCGGGGGAGCAGTACTTC	CASSLERRQTPGEQYF
TRBD1	many	TRBV7-9	TRBJ2-1	TGTGCCAGCAGCGGGCGGGACAGGTTTAATGAGCAGTTCTTC	CASSGRDRFNEQFF
-	-	TRBV27	TRBJ1-5	TGTGCCAGCAGTTTAGGACAGAGTCAGCCCCAGCATTTT	CASSLGQSQPQHF
TRBD2	many	TRBV29-1	TRBJ2-5	TGCAGCGCTGAGGGGACTAGCGGTTTAGGAGGACAAGAGACCCAGTACTTC	CSAEGTSGLGGQETQYF
-	many	TRBV9	TRBJ1-1	TGTGCCAGCAGCCCCCAGCCCCTGAACACTGAAGCTTTCTTT	CASSPQPLNTEAFF
-	few	TRBV24-1	TRBJ2-3	TGTGCCACCAAGGGTCCGGGGATAGATACGCAGTATTTT	CATKGPGIDTQYF
-	many	TRBV10-1	TRBJ2-7	TGCGCCACAGAGGGGTCGTCATACGAGCAGTACTTC	CATEGSSYEQYF
-	many	TRBV3-1	TRBJ2-7	TGTGCCAGCAGCCAAGACAACGAGCAGTACTTC	CASSQDNEQYF
-	many	TRBV11-3	TRBJ1-1	TGTGCCAGCAGCCATTCGAACACTGAAGCTTTCTTT	CASSHSNTEAFF
-	-	TRBV29-1	TRBJ1-1	TGCAGCGCTGACTCCTACCCGGGGACTGAAGCTTTCTTT	CSADSYPGTEAFF
-	-	TRBV27	TRBJ1-5	TGTGCCAGCAGTTTGTTGGGGACGGTGGGTCAGCCCCAGCATTTT	CASSLLGTVGQPQHF
-	-	TRBV27	TRBJ1-4	TGTGCCAGCAGTAAAATCCCGGGTGCAACTAATGAAAAACTGTTTTTT	CASSKIPGATNEKLFF
-	few	TRBV10-3	TRBJ1-3	TGTGCCATCAGTGACCCTGGGATAAATGGAAACACCATATATTTT	CAISDPGINGNTIYF
-	many	TRBV9	TRBJ1-6	TGTGCCAGCAGCGTAGCTCAGGGAGTCGAGTCACCCCTCCACTTT	CASSVAQGVESPLHF
TRBD1	few	TRBV7-9	TRBJ2-5	TGTGCCAGCAGCTACCGAGTCGGGACAGGGGGTCCGGAGACCCAGTACTTC	CASSYRVGTGGPETQYF
-	few	TRBV5-8	TRBJ2-1	TGTGCCACCACGGGCAAAGGCGGGCCCAATGAGCAGTTCTTC	CATTGKGGPNEQFF
TRBD2	once	TRBV6-1	TRBJ2-5	TGTGCCAGCGGAACTAGCGGGATGGAGACCCAGTACTTC	CASGTSGMETQYF
-	-	TRBV10-1	TRBJ2-2	TGCGCCAGTCAAGGAGGCGGGAACACCGGGGAGCTGTTTTTT	CASQGGGNTGELFF
TRBD1	-	TRBV19	TRBJ2-5	TGTGCCAGTGGGACAGGGGCCGGGAGAGAGACCCAGTACTTC	CASGTGAGRETQYF
-	-	TRBV5-5	TRBJ1-5	TGTGCCAGCAGCTTTAGGGTGCGTACAGATATCCCTCAGCCCCAGCATTTT	CASSFRVRTDIPQPQHF